The T cell receptor (beta chain) described here comes from a study of Graves' ophthalmopathy and Graves' hyperthyroidism. Looking at the study overall: The blood sample was drawn at first diagnosis and before any treatment.

Investigators amplified TCR beta CDR3 regions from RNA transcripts. A first-round RT-PCR used HTBI primers, followed by a second-round multiplex PCR. From the multiplex PCR reads, TCRdb called clonotypes with MiXCR, one entry per CDR3 protein. This table holds 300,000 to 400,000 distinct CDR3 sequences, roughly a sixth found once. CAS ≥3, NOSPECS ≥4, moderate-to-severe activity and duration under 3 months marked donors with ophthalmopathy. Other autoimmune diseases, uncontrolled infections, pregnancy or lactation ruled patients out of participation. A diagnosis was made from clinical symptoms together with serum thyroxine, TRAb, thyroid ultrasound and orbital computed tomography. The sequence was collected from an adult man with Graves' ophthalmopathy. The sample comprised peripheral blood.

The CDR3 spells CASSLTGLYEQYF. CDR3 in DNA: TGTGCCAGCAGTTTAACAGGGTTGTACGAGCAGTACTTC. The rearrangement links TRBV28 to TRBJ2-7, with a possible D match to TRBD1 (6 bases). V was pared by 2 bases and J by 4 bases, with 9 bases between. The CDR3 loop spans 13 amino acids. The germline V gene encodes CDR1 MDHEN and CDR2 SYDVKM.